This T cell receptor beta chain was retrieved from a study of blood T cell repertoires in COVID-19. In the source study's methods: Estimation of nucleated cell counts was performed using reference gene primer amplification. Assay: immunoSEQ multiplex PCR; the TCRdb copy retains only in-frame clones and omits some. The V and J calls and clone size are taken from that table; D and trimming were inferred from the DNA. The sample contains approximately 450,000 clones, approximately 90% of which appear only once. Trimming took off 3 bases at V and 3 bases at J, with 9 bases between the two ends. CDR1 MDHEN and CDR2 SYDVKM come from the germline V gene. The CDR3 has 13 amino acids. Recruitment covered roughly 22 US areas and drew participants whose ages spanned roughly 18 to 100 years.

Sequenced sample: PBMCs or T cells enriched from blood (not recorded which). This receptor was identified in a woman aged 18-29 years with acute COVID-19. V and J are TRBV28 and TRBJ2-7; the D gene is possibly TRBD1 (5 bases). The CDR3 sequence is CASSFAGNYEQYF. Here the CDR3 DNA reads TGTGCCAGCAGTTTCGCAGGGAACTACGAGCAGTACTTC.